This is a list of T cell receptor beta chains from one sample in a study of blood T cells in healthy people across ages. MiXCR, run by TCRdb on the 5' RACE reads, gives a single entry per CDR3 protein. The repertoire holds over 1,500,000 distinct CDR3 sequences, about two fifths seen once, with 23% in the top ten. Specimen: blood. The receptor set was obtained from a human donor in good health. Each CDR3 is given with its conserved first and last residue. The D gene is left open where the match is weak. The size field is filled for only some rows; it gives once, few, many or a size class.

d_call clone_size j_call v_call cdr3_nt cdr3_aa
. few TRBJ1-3 TRBV6-5 TGTGCCAGCAGTTACTCACTCTTCGCAGGGGACTCTGGAAACACCATATATTTT CASSYSLFAGDSGNTIYF
TRBD2 few TRBJ2-1 TRBV9 TGTGCCAGCAGCGGTAGGGGGTCCCTAGCGGGGGGTTACAATGAGCAGTTCTTC CASSGRGSLAGGYNEQFF
. . TRBJ2-7 TRBV2 TGTGCCAGCAAAGGTGGCAGAACCTACGAGCAGTACTTC CASKGGRTYEQYF
. few TRBJ2-7 TRBV3-1 TGTGCCAGCAGCCATGCTGCCCGTACGTACGAGCAGTACTTC CASSHAARTYEQYF
. . TRBJ1-2 TRBV29-1 TGCAGCGTTATGGGGGACCTAAGTAACTATGGCTACACCTTC CSVMGDLSNYGYTF
TRBD1 few TRBJ2-7 TRBV5-1 TGCGCCAGCAGTTCCGGACAGGGGGCCCACCACGAGCAGTACTTC CASSSGQGAHHEQYF
. . TRBJ1-4 TRBV20-1 TGCAGTGCTCAGAGTGGGGAAGGCACTGGTGAAAAACTGTTTTTT CSAQSGEGTGEKLFF
. few TRBJ2-5 TRBV29-1 TGCAGCGGTAAAGCAAGTCAACAAGAGACCCAGTACTTC CSGKASQQETQYF
TRBD1 . TRBJ2-1 TRBV4-2 TGTGCCAGCAGCCAAGATATCCGACAGGGGAAGAATGAGCAGTTCTTC CASSQDIRQGKNEQFF
. . TRBJ2-2 TRBV9 TGTGCCAGCAGCATGGTTAACACCGGGGAGCTGTTTTTT CASSMVNTGELFF
. . TRBJ2-3 TRBV9 TGTGCCAGCAGCGTTTCTAGCACAGATACGCAGTATTTT CASSVSSTDTQYF
TRBD2 . TRBJ2-3 TRBV5-1 TGCGCCAGCAGCTTCGGGGGGGCCTTTGATACGCAGTATTTT CASSFGGAFDTQYF
. . TRBJ1-6 TRBV12-3/TRBV12-4 TGTGCCAGCAGCTCGTGGGAAGGGCGCAATTCACCCCTCCACTTT CASSSWEGRNSPLHF
. . TRBJ2-7 TRBV6-6 TGTGCCAGCAGACGTCGGGGTAGTGGGGCATACGAGCAGTACTTC CASRRRGSGAYEQYF
. . TRBJ1-1 TRBV6-2/TRBV6-3 TGTGCCAGCAGTTATAAAGAGAACACTGAAGCTTTCTTT CASSYKENTEAFF
TRBD1 . TRBJ2-7 TRBV27 TGTGCCAGCAGTCCGGACAGGGGATTTTTCGAGCAGTACTTC CASSPDRGFFEQYF
. many TRBJ2-1 TRBV7-9 TGTGCCAGCAGACTAGGAGGGGACAATGAGCAGTTCTTC CASRLGGDNEQFF
TRBD1 few TRBJ1-2 TRBV5-1 TGCGCCAGCAGCGGTCGACAGGGATCGATCTATGGCTACACCTTC CASSGRQGSIYGYTF
TRBD1 few TRBJ1-2 TRBV4-3 TGCGCCAGCAGCCTGAGTTTACAGGGGAGGCATGGCTACACCTTC CASSLSLQGRHGYTF
. few TRBJ2-7 TRBV6-1 TGTGCCAGCAGTGTGCGGACCGCCACCTACGAGCAGTACTTC CASSVRTATYEQYF
TRBD2 . TRBJ2-5 TRBV29-1 TGCAGCGTTGAAGAGCCTAGCGGACAAGAGACCCAGTACTTC CSVEEPSGQETQYF
. . TRBJ2-1 TRBV12-3/TRBV12-4 TGTGCCAGCAGCGACCCCAGGGGGAGGAACAATGAGCAGTTCTTC CASSDPRGRNNEQFF
. few TRBJ1-1 TRBV15 TGTGCCACCAGCATCAGGGTGGCGAACACTGAAGCTTTCTTT CATSIRVANTEAFF
. . TRBJ2-7 TRBV7-9 TGTGCCAGCAGCACCGGGGGGCCCTACGAGCAGTACTTC CASSTGGPYEQYF
TRBD1 . TRBJ1-1 TRBV20-1 TGCAGTGCTAGACGGACAGGCGGGAACACTGAAGCTTTCTTT CSARRTGGNTEAFF
. few TRBJ1-2 TRBV4-3 TGCGCCAGCAGCCAAATCAACACCAGGTACTATGGCTACACCTTC CASSQINTRYYGYTF
. . TRBJ2-5 TRBV20-1 TGCAGTGCTACATATATGCCTACCGAGACCCAGTACTTC CSATYMPTETQYF
. few TRBJ2-1 TRBV5-1 TGCGCCAGCAGCTTGGGGAACTACAACTTTGAGCAGTTCTTC CASSLGNYNFEQFF
. . TRBJ1-2 TRBV28 TGTGCCAGCAGCCCCGGGGGGGTTCCGTCCTATGGCTACACCTTC CASSPGGVPSYGYTF
TRBD1 few TRBJ2-3 TRBV5-6 TGTGCCAGCCGGTCAAAACAGGGGACGCAGTATTTT CASRSKQGTQYF
. many TRBJ2-6 TRBV27 TGTGCCAGCAGTTCCAAAGCAGGGATAACTGGGGCCAACGTCCTGACTTTC CASSSKAGITGANVLTF
. . TRBJ2-1 TRBV4-1 TGCGCCAGCAGCCAAGAACTAGACCGGGAGCTCAAAAATGAGCAGTTCTTC CASSQELDRELKNEQFF
TRBD1 many TRBJ2-5 TRBV5-1 TGCGCCAGCAGCTCATTCCGACAGGGGAACGGCGAGACCCAGTACTTC CASSSFRQGNGETQYF
TRBD1 . TRBJ2-7 TRBV28 TGTGCCAGCAGTTTTGAGGGGGCGAGAAACGAGCAGTACTTC CASSFEGARNEQYF
. few TRBJ2-7 TRBV7-8 TGTGCCAGCAGCCTCGAAGCGGGCCGACATGACTACGAGCAGTACTTC CASSLEAGRHDYEQYF
. few TRBJ2-4 TRBV12-3/TRBV12-4 TGTGCCAGCAGTTTAGTTCTTGGCAACCGTGGGGGGAAGGTCTGGGGCAAAAACATTCAGTACTTC CASSLVLGNRGGKVWGKNIQYF
TRBD2 . TRBJ2-7 TRBV7-2 TGTGCCAGCAGCGGGGGGGGACTGTTTCTGGACGAGCAGTACTTC CASSGGGLFLDEQYF
. few TRBJ2-7 TRBV6-2/TRBV6-3 TGTGCCAGCAGTTCTGTCGGCAGGGATTACGAGCAGTACTTC CASSSVGRDYEQYF
. . TRBJ1-2 TRBV20-1 TGCAGTGCTCGGGGCTTGGATGGCTACACCTTC CSARGLDGYTF
. . TRBJ1-1 TRBV5-5 TGTGCCAGCAGCTTGACTTATTTCACAGGGAACACTGAAGCTTTCTTT CASSLTYFTGNTEAFF
TRBD2 few TRBJ2-3 TRBV29-1 TGCAGCGTGGGAAGCGGGGGGAGCGCAGATACGCAGTATTTT CSVGSGGSADTQYF
TRBD2 few TRBJ2-3 TRBV2 TGTGCCAGCAGTGAAGACAGCGGGGGACCTAGCACAGATACGCAGTATTTT CASSEDSGGPSTDTQYF
. . TRBJ2-7 TRBV2 TGTGCCAGCAGTGGTCGTTCGGGGGCCCCCTACGAGCAGTACTTC CASSGRSGAPYEQYF
. once TRBJ2-7 TRBV5-5 TGTGCCAGCAGCTTCATCAGTACAGGAAACTACGAGCAGTACTTC CASSFISTGNYEQYF
. few TRBJ2-1 TRBV12-3/TRBV12-4 TGTGCCAGCAGCCCGGGACCATCGAACAATGAGCAGTTCTTC CASSPGPSNNEQFF
. . TRBJ1-2 TRBV10-3 TGTGCCATCAGTGAGTCTCGGACAGCTAACTATGGCTACACCTTC CAISESRTANYGYTF
. . TRBJ2-1 TRBV29-1 TGCAGCTTTCCGGGGTACAATGAGCAGTTCTTC CSFPGYNEQFF
TRBD2 few TRBJ2-3 TRBV20-1 TGCAGTGCCACCCGGGGGGGGCGGACAGATACGCAGTATTTT CSATRGGRTDTQYF
TRBD2 . TRBJ2-1 TRBV7-2 TGTGCCGGGGGGGGGAGGTACAATGAGCAGTTCTTC CAGGGRYNEQFF
TRBD2 . TRBJ2-7 TRBV5-1 TGCGCCAGCAGCCTTCCGGGACTAGCGGGAGGCGAGCAGTACTTC CASSLPGLAGGEQYF
TRBD2 . TRBJ2-3 TRBV4-3 TGCGCCAGCAGCCGCATTCTAGCGGGGGGCACAGATACGCAGTATTTT CASSRILAGGTDTQYF
. . TRBJ2-5 TRBV24-1 TGTGCCACCAGTGATTTCGGGGGGGACAGCCATAGAATGTTAGAGACCCAGTACTTC CATSDFGGDSHRMLETQYF
TRBD1 . TRBJ1-4 TRBV29-1 TGCAGCGCCCGGGACAGGGGAACTAATGAAAAACTGTTTTTT CSARDRGTNEKLFF
TRBD2 . TRBJ2-5 TRBV20-1 TGCAGTGCTAGTCTAGCGGGGACGGAGACCCAGTACTTC CSASLAGTETQYF
. few TRBJ2-2 TRBV29-1 TGCAGCGTTGGAGGCGGTAGGGGGACCACCGGGGAGCTGTTTTTT CSVGGGRGTTGELFF